The 2 T cell receptor beta chains below come from one sample, sequenced in a study of vaccination and CD4 T cells after COVID-19. Treatment reported: approximately 9-day PBMC culture with coronavirus spike peptide pools or control peptides (ViraFEST assay). Prior to the COVID-19 pandemic (2011-2018), the unexposed donor's CD4+ T cells were collected. Cultured CD4+ T cell DNA underwent sequencing with the Oncomine TCR Beta short-read assay. Scientists extracted genomic DNA from CD4+ T cells grown in culture. TCRdb itself ran the PCR reads through MiXCR, one entry per CDR3 protein. The data show some 8,900 distinct CDR3 sequences, around 37% seen once. Their antigens remain unidentified. The sequenced material came from CD4+ T cells from blood, cultured in vitro. These receptors all come from a human donor in good health.

The V and J genes are TRBV6-4 and TRBJ1-1; D is unresolved. CDR3 length: 13 residues. Germline CDR1 reads MRHNA; CDR2 reads SNTAGT. The ends were cut back, 0 bases at V and 0 bases at J, with 2 bases in the middle. Written as DNA, the CDR3 is TGTGCCAGCAGTGACTCTTTGAACACTGAAGCTTTCTTT. This codes for CASSDSLNTEAFF.

This clonotype has only a few counts. The J gene is TRBJ2-3, the V gene TRBV6-1; D might be TRBD2 (5 bases). The germline V and J ends were trimmed by 3 bases and 6 bases, with 10 bases remaining between them. This CDR3 spans 13 amino acids. The germline V gene encodes CDR1 MNHNS and CDR2 SASEGT. CDR3 protein: CASSELGGDTQYF. CDR3 sequence (DNA): TGTGCCAGCAGTGAGTTGGGCGGGGATACGCAGTATTTT.